This TCR beta chain derives from a study of radiotherapy plus CTLA-4 blockade in lung cancer. The study, taken as a whole, reports: The best prediction of response reportedly came from early blood T cell clone dynamics, with interferon-beta. In blood, TCR clones derived from the tumor expanded after radiotherapy plus ipilimumab.

The study treated chemo-refractory metastatic non-small-cell lung cancer patients with focal radiation plus ipilimumab CTLA-4 blockade. TCRdb's copy holds only in-frame clones and misses some; the assay was immunoSEQ multiplex PCR. This table holds about 87,000 clones, around 86% found once. The CDR3 has 17 amino acids. Germline V CDR1 and CDR2: MGHRA, YSYEKL. The ends were cut back, 0 bases at V and 1 base at J, with 13 bases in the middle. On this clone: Its antigen is as yet unknown.

This specimen consisted of peripheral blood, obtained from a patient treated with radiotherapy plus ipilimumab. V and J are TRBV4-1 and TRBJ1-5; D might be TRBD1 (6 bases). This receptor was identified in a human donor with non-small cell lung cancer that progressed on radiotherapy plus ipilimumab. CDR3 amino acids: CASSQEGGATSNQPQHF. The DNA for the CDR3 is TGCGCCAGCAGCCAAGAAGGGGGGGCAACAAGCAATCAGCCCCAGCATTTT.